This T cell receptor (beta chain) is from a study of OX40 agonist ivuxolimab in advanced cancers. Across the study: Cohort: 80% to 90% men, mean age roughly 60, aged roughly 23 to 79.

TCRdb's table, derived via immunoSEQ multiplex PCR, lists solely in-frame clones and lacks some. The sample includes around 72,000 clones, 85% to 90% of them seen just once. Study findings and constraints: Expanded clones were, on average, more numerous in CD8+ T cells than in CD4+.

The germline V gene encodes CDR1 SGHNT and CDR2 YYREEE (reference sequence). The CDR3 has 15 amino acids. The V end was cut by 5 bases, the J end by 5 bases, with 14 bases between. About this clone: Its cognate antigen is unknown.

This chain links TRBV5-4 with TRBJ1-6; maybe TRBD1 (5 bases). The receptor's source is an adult with an advanced solid tumor such as melanoma, head and neck, liver or kidney cancer. Sequences were derived from CD4+ or CD8+ T cells sorted from blood, sampled in a trial of the OX40 agonist ivuxolimab. DNA of the CDR3: TGTGCCAGCAGGGATACAGGAGCCCATAATTCACCCCTCCACTTT. It is translated as CASRDTGAHNSPLHF.